This T cell receptor beta chain was found in a study of blood T cell repertoires in COVID-19. For the study at large: Researchers got acute and convalescent COVID-19 samples from the United States, Italy and Spain.

V lost 6 bases and J lost 7; bases outside the gene matches: 13. This CDR3 has 16 amino acids. Per germline, CDR1 SGHNT and CDR2 YYREEE (reference sequence). Some clones are missing from TCRdb's copy, which holds only in-frame ones; the method was immunoSEQ multiplex PCR. The sample records under 200,000 clones, approximately 80% being singletons. The rearrangement uses TRBV5-4 and TRBJ2-2; 9 bases are a match to TRBD2. This TCR derives from a man aged 55 to 70 with COVID-19, enrolled during active disease. The specimen sequenced was peripheral blood. Here the CDR3 DNA reads TGTGCCAGCACCCCCCCGGCGGGAGGGCCGGACGGGGAGCTGTTTTTT. Encoded protein: CASTPPAGGPDGELFF.